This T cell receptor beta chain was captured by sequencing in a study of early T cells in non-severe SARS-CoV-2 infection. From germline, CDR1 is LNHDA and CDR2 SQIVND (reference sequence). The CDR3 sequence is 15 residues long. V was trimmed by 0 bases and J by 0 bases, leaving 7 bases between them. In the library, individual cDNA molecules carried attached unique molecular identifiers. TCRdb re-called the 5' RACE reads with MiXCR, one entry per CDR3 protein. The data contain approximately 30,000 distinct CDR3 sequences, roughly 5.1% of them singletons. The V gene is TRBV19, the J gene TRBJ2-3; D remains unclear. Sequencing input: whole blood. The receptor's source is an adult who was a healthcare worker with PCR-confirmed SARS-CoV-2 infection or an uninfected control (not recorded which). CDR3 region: CASSIDPYSTDTQYF. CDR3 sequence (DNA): TGTGCCAGTAGTATAGATCCTTACAGCACAGATACGCAGTATTTT.